Listed here is a single T cell receptor beta chain. Its antigen has not been determined. No base quality values were provided; no much bigger clone lies one nucleotide off. ICON enrollment began in 2016, and the last patient was enrolled in the second half of 2018. Fresh tumor and matched uninvolved tissue for in-depth immune analyses, including TCR sequencing, were collected from a subcohort of about 80 patients. TCR sequencing was performed on DNA isolated from bulk tissue, without cell sorting. This entry is derived from a study of tumor-infiltrating lymphocytes in localized non-small cell lung cancer (dated by TCRdb to about 2021). Some background on the complete study: The cohort covered several histologies, both smokers and never-smokers, and patients whose samples were collected after neoadjuvant chemotherapy. The paired tumor versus uninvolved lung comparison of immunoSEQ T-cell fraction included around 55 patients. In total, the ICON cohort was made up of under 180 surgical patients who had localized non-small cell lung cancer and whose tumors were resected. Each patient provided resected tumor tissue plus uninvolved lung tissue from the same patient, with the uninvolved lung tissue described as non-adjacent to the tumor. Flow cytometry, multiplex immunofluorescence, RNA-seq, exome sequencing and proteomics were applied to the same patients as TCR sequencing, which was one of several integrated assays.

The T-cell fraction in tumor and uninvolved lung tissue was provided by TCR sequencing with the immunoSEQ assay. Turning to the authors' computational methods: In the survival analysis, patients were divided into a high T-cell fraction group (upper tertile) and a low T-cell fraction group (lower two tertiles), and the two groups were compared using a log-rank test. Paired tumor versus uninvolved lung differences in T-cell fraction were tested with a signed-rank test. TCRdb re-hosts the immuneACCESS table, in-frame sequences only. Its copies lack some clones; in the studies checked, an unresolved V gene accounts for under half of them, and the cause for the rest is not known. The DNA was the basis for D and trimming; V, J and clone size are from that table. The sample table holds 15,000 to 20,000 clones, of which less than 80% were seen once. Of the sample, around 6.4% is held by the ten largest clones.

Paper-wide results and their limitations: Recurrence-free survival showed no association with tumor T-cell fraction from TCR sequencing (p = 0.61). In line with immunofluorescence CD3 counts, TCRbeta sequencing supported higher T cell infiltration in tumors compared with uninvolved lung tissue. Since assay coverage differed from patient to patient depending on how much tissue was available, TCR sequencing was done for only a subset of the cohort. TCR-derived T-cell fraction did not differ between the flow cytometry-defined immunotypes IM1 (good prognosis) and IM2 (poor prognosis). Different pieces of the same tissue were used for different assays, so technical variation could not be separated from intratumor heterogeneity.

Sequenced sample: lung tumor tissue. The source of this sequence is a human donor with non-small cell lung cancer.

The sequence in DNA is TGCAGCGTTGAGTTAGGGGGAAATCAGCCCCAGCATTTT. This is translated as CSVELGGNQPQHF. The V and J genes are TRBV29-1 and TRBJ1-5; the D segment could be TRBD1, given 6 matching bases. The CDR3 covers 13 residues, taking in both the cysteine and the phenylalanine. The sequence is cut down to CDR3 DNA, 39 bases in frame from base 1. V is pared back by 3 bases and J by 4 bases, with 10 bases lying between the germline termini. As encoded in the germline V gene, CDR1 is SQVTM while CDR2 is ANQGSEA.